This T cell receptor (beta chain) stems from a study of blood T cell repertoires in COVID-19. At the level of the study: COVID-19 samples collected from the United States, Italy and Spain covered acute and convalescent phases.

In the case of this clone: At one of its ends the junction is not consistent with the germline gene, which may arise from a read error.

As processed by the authors: Amplification of reference gene primers was used by the study to estimate nucleated cell counts. Profiling relied on immunoSEQ multiplex PCR, and the TCRdb table lists in-frame clones only, not all of them. The V and J calls and clone size come from that table; D and trimming were worked out from the DNA. The sample holds about 160,000 clones, around 90% seen once. The CDR3 is 15 residues long. The V gene's germline CDR1 is MNHEY and CDR2 SVGAGI. The TCR was taken from a woman aged 55-75 years who had recovered from COVID-19. The chain has TRBV6-5 and TRBJ2-7, with 8 positions matching TRBD1. Sequenced sample: peripheral blood. CDR3 sequence (DNA): TGTGCCAGCAGCTACTCGTACAGGGGGACCTACGAGCAGTACTTC. Translating it yields CASSYSYRGTYEQYF.